The 14 T cell receptor beta chains in this list originate from one sample, sequenced in a study of cytomegalovirus exposure and HLA in healthy donors. The PCR used 60 Vbeta and 13 Jbeta primers. Measured with immunoSEQ multiplex PCR; TCRdb has only the in-frame clones, and not every one. The sample contains about 130,000 clones, less than 80% of which appear only once. Sequences were obtained from PBMCs. All receptors derive from a man aged 35 to 55 in good health and CMV-seropositive.

The rearrangement links TRBV19 to TRBJ1-2; D remains unclear. CDR1 and CDR2 from the germline V gene are LNHDA and SQIVND (reference sequence). The CDR3 covers 14 residues. The V and J ends lost 3 bases and 7 bases respectively, with 15 bases between them. CDR3 DNA sequence: TGTGCCAGTAGTATCCCCGGGTTGTTCCTTGGCTACACCTTC. This sequence encodes CASSIPGLFLGYTF.

The rearrangement links TRBV7-6 to TRBJ2-6, with TRBD1 identical over 8 bases. Germline assignment: CDR1 SGHVS and CDR2 FNYEAQ. The CDR3 extends over 16 amino acids. Germline trimming cut 5 bases from V and 4 bases from J; bases unmatched to any gene: 7. The CDR3 reads CASSINRGAGANVLTF. For the CDR3, the DNA is TGTGCCAGCAGCATAAACAGGGGGGCCGGGGCCAACGTCCTGACTTTC.

J is TRBJ2-5 and V is TRBV7-7; D might be TRBD2 (7 bases). The germline CDR1 and CDR2 sequences are SSHAT and FNYEAQ (reference sequence). The V and J ends lost 4 bases and 4 bases respectively, with 16 bases between them. This CDR3 is 15 amino acids long. CDR3 DNA: TGTGCCAGCAGCTCTAAGTGGGGGGGCGGAGAGACCCAGTACTTC. Translated: CASSSKWGGGETQYF.

This chain uses TRBV5-6 with TRBJ1-2; D is ambiguous. CDR3 length: 11 residues. Trimming left V 3 bases short and J 4 bases short, with 4 bases between. CDR1 is SGHDT and CDR2 is YYEEEE in the germline V gene. CDR3 loop: CASSSSYGYTF. In DNA form, the CDR3 reads TGTGCCAGCAGCTCGTCCTATGGCTACACCTTC.

In nucleotides, the CDR3 is TGTGCCAGTAGTTCCCAGACTAGCGGGAGTTACAATGAGCAGTTCTTC. Its protein is CASSSQTSGSYNEQFF. The rearrangement joins TRBV19 to TRBJ2-1, with 12 bases lining up with TRBD2. The V gene's germline CDR1 is LNHDA and CDR2 SQIVND (reference sequence). This CDR3 has 16 residues. V shed 5 bases, J shed 4 bases, and the junction held 6 bases outside the gene matches.

The J gene is TRBJ2-1, the V gene TRBV5-1; 10 bases are shared with TRBD1. After removal of 0 bases from V and 5 bases from J, the junction contained 2 bases not matched to a gene. The germline V gene has CDR1 SGHRS and CDR2 YFSETQ. The CDR3 has 15 residues. The CDR3 here is CASSLEGQGDNEQFF. The DNA of the CDR3 is TGCGCCAGCAGCTTGGAAGGACAGGGGGACAATGAGCAGTTCTTC.

This clone was seen only once. The CDR3: CASSLGPGGPTDTQYF. The CDR3 DNA reads TGTGCCAGCAGCTTGGGTCCCGGGGGGCCCACAGATACGCAGTATTTT. The gene calls are TRBV5-4 and TRBJ2-3; D may be TRBD2 (7 bases). V was pared by 0 bases and J by 2 bases, with 13 bases between. Germline assignment: CDR1 SGHNT and CDR2 YYREEE (reference sequence). This CDR3 spans 16 amino acids.

The genes are TRBV7-3 and TRBJ1-5; D perhaps matches TRBD1 (5 bases). The CDR3 consists of 15 residues. CDR1 and CDR2 (germline): SGHTA, FQGTGA. V lost 1 base and J 2 bases, leaving 9 bases between the germline ends. Here the CDR3 reads CASSLSPGGNQPQHF. The CDR3 DNA sequence: TGTGCCAGCAGCTTAAGTCCGGGGGGCAATCAGCCCCAGCATTTT.

V usage is TRBV10-3 and J usage is TRBJ2-3, with 11 positions matching TRBD2. Germline assignment: CDR1 ENHRY and CDR2 SYGVKD. The CDR3 length is 15 residues. J lost 2 bases, V lost 6 bases, and 4 bases had no gene match. The CDR3 DNA is TGTGCCATCAGGGTAGCGGGAGGGGCCACAGATACGCAGTATTTT. Translated, it gives CAIRVAGGATDTQYF.

J is TRBJ2-3 and V is TRBV5-4, with D maybe TRBD2 (7 bases). The CDR3 is 17 residues long. The V gene lost 4 bases and the J gene lost 0 bases, with 18 bases spanning the gap. The germline CDR1 and CDR2 sequences are SGHNT and YYREEE (reference sequence). The CDR3 nucleotides are TGTGCCAGCAGCCCCATGGGGGGGGCGGTGAGCACAGATACGCAGTATTTT. Its protein is CASSPMGGAVSTDTQYF. Looking up the rest from reference TRBV5-4 and TRBJ2-3 gives the full variable domain: ETGVTQSPTHLIKTRGQQVTLRCSSQSGHNTVSWYQQALGQGPQFIFQYYREEENGRGNFPPRFSGLQFPNYSSELNVNALELDDSALYLCASSPMGGAVSTDTQYFGPGTRLTVL.

CDR3 nucleotide sequence: TGTGCCAGCAGCGTAGGCGACAGGCAGAATTCACCCCTCCACTTT. This codes for CASSVGDRQNSPLHF. The chain employs TRBV9 and TRBJ1-6; D may be TRBD1 (6 bases). The germline gives CDR1 SGDLS, CDR2 YYNGEE. Trimming took 0 bases from V and 7 from J, leaving 11 bases between them. This CDR3 is built from 15 residues.

The chain recombines TRBV7-8 with TRBJ2-7; the match to TRBD2 covers 7 bases. J gave up 2 bases and V 7 bases, and 5 bases lay outside the gene matches. Germline V gene lookup returns CDR1 SGHVS and CDR2 FQNEAQ. This CDR3 is built from 13 residues. The CDR3: CASTASGTYEQYF. As DNA, the CDR3 is TGTGCCAGCACAGCTAGCGGAACCTACGAGCAGTACTTC.

This clone showed up just a few times. The chain employs TRBV9 and TRBJ1-1; D may be TRBD1 (5 bases). The CDR3 spans 13 residues. Trimming left V 4 bases short and J 1 base short, with 8 bases between. Germline lookup yields CDR1 SGDLS and CDR2 YYNGEE. CDR3: CASSIDRNTEAFF. DNA for the CDR3: TGTGCCAGCAGCATTGACAGGAACACTGAAGCTTTCTTT.

The rearrangement joins TRBV14 to TRBJ2-1, with D possibly TRBD2 on 5 matching bases. The ends were cut back, 0 bases at V and 6 bases at J, with 12 bases in the middle. This CDR3 has 15 amino acids. The V gene's germline CDR1 is SGHDN and CDR2 FVKESK. Here the CDR3 reads CASSQETTPSNEQFF. CDR3 DNA: TGTGCCAGCAGCCAAGAGACTACCCCTTCCAATGAGCAGTTCTTC.